Described below is a single TCR beta chain sequence and its context. This CDR3 spans 16 amino acids. Researchers ran the PCR with 60 Vbeta and 13 Jbeta primers. Assay used: immunoSEQ multiplex PCR; TCRdb lists only in-frame clones, some missing. The data contain under 200,000 clones, 82% of them seen just once; the ten biggest clones take up less than 0.65%. These data come from a study of cytomegalovirus exposure and HLA in healthy donors. The origin of this receptor is a woman between 45 and 60 years old in good health and CMV-seronegative. The sample consisted of PBMCs. This chain links TRBV21-1 with TRBJ2-4; no DNA check was done on the table's D call, TRBD2. TRBV21-1 is termed a pseudogene. This CDR3 reads CASPLPPARVKHIQYF. In DNA form, the CDR3 reads TGTGCCAGTCCCCTCCCCCCGGCGAGGGTGAAACACATTCAGTACTTC.